Below are 23 T cell receptor beta chains sequenced from a single sample in a study of T cell changes during pregnancy in multiple sclerosis. TCRdb's table, derived via immunoSEQ multiplex PCR, lists solely in-frame clones and lacks some. The sample consists of 17,000 or so clones, approximately 88% of them appearing once. The sample in question was CD8+ T cells from peripheral blood mononuclear cells, obtained after pregnancy. These receptors came from a female donor in good health, enrolled as a control in a pregnancy study.

This clone came up once. The chain combines TRBV10-1 with TRBJ1-3, with TRBD1 as a possible D gene (6 bases). Germline CDR1 reads WNHNN; CDR2 reads SYGVQD (reference sequence). The CDR3 consists of 15 residues. V lost 6 bases, J lost 0 bases, and 12 bases lay in between. CDR3 region: CASRHLRGSGNTIYF. The CDR3 DNA reads as TGCGCCAGCAGACACCTCAGGGGCTCTGGAAACACCATATATTTT.

This chain links TRBV28 with TRBJ1-1; weak D call: TRBD1 (5 bases). V was cut by 3 bases and J by 0 bases, with 8 bases left in between. The CDR3 is made up of 14 amino acids. CDR1 is MDHEN, CDR2 SYDVKM, per germline. CDR3 DNA sequence: TGTGCCAGCAGTTTCGACAGCCTGAACACTGAAGCTTTCTTT. Amino acid sequence: CASSFDSLNTEAFF. Full variable domain (remainder filled in from reference TRBV28 and TRBJ1-1): DVKVTQSSRYLVKRTGEKVFLECVQDMDHENMFWYRQDPGLGLRLIYFSYDVKMKEKGDIPEGYSVSREKKERFSLILESASTNQTSMYLCASSFDSLNTEAFFGQGTRLTVV.

J is TRBJ2-2 and V is TRBV6-5, with 9 bases aligning to TRBD1. Per the germline V gene, CDR1 is MNHEY and CDR2 is SVGAGI. CDR3 length: 15 residues. The V gene end was trimmed by 6 bases and the J gene end by 1 base; junction bases not matched to a gene: 3. CDR3 DNA: TGTGCCAGCAGCCTGGGACAGGGGAACACCGGGGAGCTGTTTTTT. Translated, it gives CASSLGQGNTGELFF.

V usage is TRBV6-6 and J usage is TRBJ2-1; maybe TRBD2 (5 bases). The CDR3 totals 14 residues. Trimming cost V 4 bases and J 2 bases, with 9 bases left between them. The germline gives CDR1 MNHNY, CDR2 SVGAGI (reference sequence). Here the CDR3 reads CASSSAETYNEQFF. The CDR3 DNA reads as TGTGCCAGCAGTTCAGCGGAGACCTACAATGAGCAGTTCTTC.

The V gene is TRBV6-4, the J gene TRBJ2-1, with D perhaps matching TRBD2 (6 bases). The germline CDR1 and CDR2 sequences are MRHNA and SNTAGT. The CDR3 has 14 amino acids. The V end lost 4 bases, the J end lost 2 bases, and 9 bases lay between the germline ends. CDR3 protein: CASSVRGTYNEQFF. For the CDR3, the DNA is TGTGCCAGCAGTGTTCGGGGGACCTACAATGAGCAGTTCTTC.

The chain is built from TRBV6-1 and TRBJ2-5; 9 bases are a match to TRBD2. V gave up 2 bases and J gave up 0 bases; unmatched junction bases: 1. Germline values: CDR1 MNHNS, CDR2 SASEGT. The CDR3 totals 15 residues. DNA of the CDR3: TGTGCCAGCAGTGAATTAGCGGGGGACCAAGAGACCCAGTACTTC. Protein product: CASSELAGDQETQYF.

This clone was detected once. V is TRBV4-1 and J is TRBJ1-1; D might be TRBD1 (6 bases). Trimming pared 0 bases from V and 4 bases from J, leaving 18 bases between. Germline V CDR1 and CDR2: MGHRA, YSYEKL. The CDR3 loop spans 17 amino acids. This chain's CDR3 is CASSQDGGTGIGTEAFF. CDR3 in DNA: TGCGCCAGCAGCCAAGATGGAGGAACAGGGATTGGCACTGAAGCTTTCTTT.

CDR3 DNA: TGTGCCAGCACCAGCAGGGCGAACACCGGGGAGCTGTTTTTT. It translates to CASTSRANTGELFF. This chain uses TRBV2 with TRBJ2-2; D possibly corresponds to TRBD1 (5 bases). Germline V CDR1 and CDR2: SNHLY, FYNNEI. The V and J ends lost 7 bases and 0 bases respectively, with 9 bases between them. The CDR3 consists of 14 residues.

The CDR3 loop reads CASSYLHYLTDTQYF. In nucleotides, the CDR3 is TGTGCCAGCAGTTACCTCCACTACCTCACAGATACGCAGTATTTT. The chain links TRBV6-6 to TRBJ2-3; D ambiguous. Per germline, CDR1 MNHNY and CDR2 SVGAGI (reference sequence). This CDR3 spans 15 amino acids. The germline V and J ends were trimmed by 2 bases and 2 bases, with 11 bases remaining between them.

The gene calls are TRBV6-4 and TRBJ1-5; D ambiguous. The CDR3 extends over 13 amino acids. Trimming left V 2 bases short and J 9 bases short, with 11 bases between. Germline-derived CDR1 and CDR2 are MRHNA and SNTAGT. CDR3 bases: TGTGCCAGCAGTGACGAGGTCCACGGGCCCCAGCATTTT. Its protein is CASSDEVHGPQHF.

The chain carries TRBV25-1 and TRBJ2-7; 7 nucleotides align to TRBD1. The J segment lost 2 bases and the V segment lost 2 bases, leaving 9 bases of the junction unmatched. Per germline, CDR1 MGHDK and CDR2 SYGVNS. CDR3 length: 16 amino acids. The chain's CDR3 is CASSERGPRGTYEQYF. Here the CDR3 DNA reads TGTGCCAGCAGTGAAAGGGGGCCGCGAGGAACCTACGAGCAGTACTTC.

V gene TRBV7-6 combines with J gene TRBJ1-4, with TRBD1 matching 8 bases. V was clipped by 7 bases and J by 0 bases; unmatched bases: 10. The CDR3 is 17 residues long. Germline V gene sequence: CDR1 SGHVS, CDR2 FNYEAQ. The CDR3 here is CASTRGQDEATNEKLFF. The CDR3 coding sequence is TGTGCCAGCACGAGGGGACAGGATGAGGCAACTAATGAAAAACTGTTTTTT.

The chain links TRBV7-6 to TRBJ2-7; 11 nucleotides align to TRBD1. Germline loops: CDR1 SGHVS, CDR2 FNYEAQ. The V gene end was trimmed by 3 bases and the J gene end by 0 bases; junction bases not matched to a gene: 4. This CDR3 has 16 amino acids. CDR3 sequence: CASSLGQGGSSYEQYF. CDR3 sequence (DNA): TGTGCCAGCAGCTTGGGACAGGGGGGAAGCTCCTACGAGCAGTACTTC.

The chain links TRBV19 to TRBJ1-1; D call uncertain. The CDR3 is 14 residues long. Per the germline V gene, CDR1 is LNHDA and CDR2 is SQIVND (reference sequence). V lost 7 bases to trimming and J lost 4 bases, with 16 bases between them. The CDR3 bases are TGTGCCAGTACCAAAAACCCGGGATCCACTGAAGCTTTCTTT. Residues: CASTKNPGSTEAFF.

This chain uses TRBV9 with TRBJ2-5; 7 nucleotides agree with TRBD1. CDR3 size: 14 residues. The ends lost 4 bases at V and 9 bases at J; junction bases unmatched: 12. The germline CDR1 and CDR2 sequences are SGDLS and YYNGEE. CDR3 region: CASSTSDRALSQYF. Here the CDR3 DNA reads TGTGCCAGCAGCACGTCCGACAGGGCTCTATCCCAGTACTTC.

CDR3 sequence: CASSTGQGAFF. CDR3 DNA sequence: TGTGCCAGCAGTACTGGACAGGGGGCTTTCTTT. This rearrangement joins TRBV28 to TRBJ1-1; 9 bases match TRBD1. V shed 5 bases and J 11 bases; nucleotides not matched to a gene: 3. Germline CDR1 is MDHEN and CDR2 is SYDVKM. The CDR3 runs 11 residues.

The chain employs TRBV19 and TRBJ2-1; D is perhaps TRBD1 (5 bases). The V end was cut by 6 bases, the J end by 4 bases, with 19 bases between. The CDR3 is 16 residues long. Per the germline V gene, CDR1 is LNHDA and CDR2 is SQIVND (reference sequence). This CDR3 reads CASSSPQFGAYNEQFF. CDR3 DNA sequence: TGTGCCAGTAGCTCACCACAGTTTGGGGCATACAATGAGCAGTTCTTC.

This chain uses TRBV2 with TRBJ2-7; 10 positions match TRBD1. With 6 bases clipped from V and 4 bases from J, the junction kept 6 bases outside the gene matches. Germline CDR1 and CDR2: SNHLY and FYNNEI. This CDR3 spans 14 amino acids. CDR3 residues: CASSQGTGDYEQYF. The CDR3 bases are TGTGCCAGCAGCCAAGGGACAGGGGATTACGAGCAGTACTTC.

This chain joins TRBV19 and TRBJ1-4, with D hard to call. The germline V and J ends were trimmed by 1 base and 3 bases, with 9 bases remaining between them. CDR3 size: 15 residues. Germline CDR1 and CDR2: LNHDA and SQIVND (reference sequence). The CDR3: CASSIGYGANEKLFF. DNA for the CDR3: TGTGCCAGTAGTATAGGGTACGGGGCTAATGAAAAACTGTTTTTT. Full variable domain (missing parts from reference TRBV19 and TRBJ1-4): DGGITQSPKYLFRKEGQNVTLSCEQNLNHDAMYWYRQDPGQGLRLIYYSQIVNDFQKGDIAEGYSVSREKKESFPLTVTSAQKNPTAFYLCASSIGYGANEKLFFGSGTQLSVL.

The V call is TRBV4-1, the J call TRBJ1-1, with 7 positions matching TRBD1. The J segment lost 4 bases and the V segment lost 5 bases, leaving 10 bases of the junction unmatched. This CDR3 has 15 amino acids. The germline V gene encodes CDR1 MGHRA and CDR2 YSYEKL. Here the CDR3 DNA reads TGCGCCAGCAGCACGTGGGACAGCCGGGCCACTGAAGCTTTCTTT. Its translation: CASSTWDSRATEAFF.

The rearrangement links TRBV6-4 to TRBJ1-2; 9 nucleotides align to TRBD1. This CDR3 has 14 amino acids. Germline V gene data show CDR1 as MRHNA and CDR2 as SNTAGT. V gave up 5 bases and J gave up 6 bases; unmatched junction bases: 7. The CDR3 sequence is CASSRTGEDDGYTF. The DNA for the CDR3 is TGTGCCAGCAGTAGGACAGGGGAAGATGATGGCTACACCTTC.

A single count supports this clone. The J gene is TRBJ1-1, the V gene TRBV7-9; D ambiguous. Germline-derived CDR1 and CDR2 are SEHNR and FQNEAQ (reference sequence). This CDR3 has 14 residues. V lost 3 bases, J lost 0 bases, and 8 bases lay in between. CDR3 bases: TGTGCCAGCAGCTTCTCGGAGCTGAACACTGAAGCTTTCTTT. This codes for CASSFSELNTEAFF. Filled out from reference TRBV7-9 and TRBJ1-1, the complete variable domain reads DTGVSQNPRHKITKRGQNVTFRCDPISEHNRLYWYRQTLGQGPEFLTYFQNEAQLEKSRLLSDRFSAERPKGSFSTLEIQRTEQGDSAMYLCASSFSELNTEAFFGQGTRLTVV.

The chain joins TRBV6-4 to TRBJ2-3, with TRBD2 matching 10 bases. The CDR3 totals 15 residues. Per the germline V gene, CDR1 is MRHNA and CDR2 is SNTAGT. Trimming cost V 4 bases and J 4 bases; bases outside gene matches: 5. The CDR3 DNA reads as TGTGCCAGCAGTGCACTAGCGGGAAGAGCAGATACGCAGTATTTT. Encoded protein: CASSALAGRADTQYF.